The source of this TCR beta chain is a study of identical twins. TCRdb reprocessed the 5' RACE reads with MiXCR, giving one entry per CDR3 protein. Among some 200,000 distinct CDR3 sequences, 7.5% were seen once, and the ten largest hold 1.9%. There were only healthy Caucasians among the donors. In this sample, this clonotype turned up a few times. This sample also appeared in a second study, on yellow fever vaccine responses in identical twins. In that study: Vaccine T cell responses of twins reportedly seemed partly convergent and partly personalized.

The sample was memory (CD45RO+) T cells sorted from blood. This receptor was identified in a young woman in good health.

The CDR3: CASSLGFEQYF. CDR3 nucleotides: TGTGCCAGCAGTTTGGGGTTCGAGCAGTACTTC. The chain has TRBV28 and TRBJ2-7, with no clear D. This CDR3 spans 11 amino acids. The germline gives CDR1 MDHEN, CDR2 SYDVKM. V was cut by 3 bases and J by 6 bases, with 6 bases left in between. Full variable domain (missing parts from reference TRBV28 and TRBJ2-7): DVKVTQSSRYLVKRTGEKVFLECVQDMDHENMFWYRQDPGLGLRLIYFSYDVKMKEKGDIPEGYSVSREKKERFSLILESASTNQTSMYLCASSLGFEQYFGPGTRLTVT.